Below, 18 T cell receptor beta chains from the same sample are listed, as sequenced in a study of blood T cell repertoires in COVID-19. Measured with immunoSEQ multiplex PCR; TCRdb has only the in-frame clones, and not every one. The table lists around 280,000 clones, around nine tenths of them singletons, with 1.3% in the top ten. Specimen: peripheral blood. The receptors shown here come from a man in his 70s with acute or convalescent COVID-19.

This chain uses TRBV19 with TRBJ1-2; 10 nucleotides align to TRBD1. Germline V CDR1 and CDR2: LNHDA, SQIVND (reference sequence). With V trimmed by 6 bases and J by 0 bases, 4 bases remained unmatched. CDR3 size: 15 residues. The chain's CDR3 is CASSSGQGANYGYTF. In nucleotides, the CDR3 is TGTGCCAGTAGCTCCGGACAGGGGGCTAACTATGGCTACACCTTC.

This CDR3 is CATREDPGGYGYTF. The CDR3 nucleotides read TGTGCCACCAGGGAGGACCCGGGCGGCTATGGCTACACCTTC. This sequence joins TRBV15 and TRBJ1-2; D unresolved. CDR1 LNHNV and CDR2 YYDKDF come from the germline V gene (reference sequence). CDR3 length: 14 residues. Trimming cost V 6 bases and J 4 bases, with 15 bases left between them. Full variable domain (rest looked up from reference TRBV15 and TRBJ1-2): DAMVIQNPRYQVTQFGKPVTLSCSQTLNHNVMYWYQQKSSQAPKLLFHYYDKDFNNEADTPDNFQSRRPNTSFCFLDIRSPGLGDTAMYLCATREDPGGYGYTFGSGTRLTVV.

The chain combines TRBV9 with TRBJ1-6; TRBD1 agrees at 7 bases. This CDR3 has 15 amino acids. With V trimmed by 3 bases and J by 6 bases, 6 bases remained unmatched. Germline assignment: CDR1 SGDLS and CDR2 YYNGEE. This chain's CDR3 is CASSGSGTANSPLHF. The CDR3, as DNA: TGTGCCAGCAGCGGGTCCGGGACAGCTAATTCACCCCTCCACTTT.

The CDR3 bases are TGTGCCAGCAGCCAACTATCTAGCGGGAGGCTATCTGGGGAGCTGTTTTTT. Translation: CASSQLSSGRLSGELFF. The J gene is TRBJ2-2, the V gene TRBV11-3; 11 positions match TRBD2. The V gene end was trimmed by 5 bases and the J gene end by 8 bases; junction bases not matched to a gene: 13. This CDR3 spans 17 amino acids. The V gene's germline CDR1 is SGHNT and CDR2 YENEEA. Complete variable domain (other parts from reference TRBV11-3 and TRBJ2-2): EAGVVQSPRYKIIEKKQPVAFWCNPISGHNTLYWYLQNLGQGPELLIRYENEEAVDDSQLPKDRFSAERLKGVDSTLKIQPAELGDSAVYLCASSQLSSGRLSGELFFGEGSRLTVL.

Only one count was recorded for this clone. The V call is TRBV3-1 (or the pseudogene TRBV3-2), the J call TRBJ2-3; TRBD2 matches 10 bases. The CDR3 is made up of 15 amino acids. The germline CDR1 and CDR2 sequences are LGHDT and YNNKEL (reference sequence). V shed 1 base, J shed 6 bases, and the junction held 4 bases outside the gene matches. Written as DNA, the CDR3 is TGTGCCAGCAGCCAAGGGCCTAGCGGGGGCGATACGCAGTATTTT. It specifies CASSQGPSGGDTQYF.

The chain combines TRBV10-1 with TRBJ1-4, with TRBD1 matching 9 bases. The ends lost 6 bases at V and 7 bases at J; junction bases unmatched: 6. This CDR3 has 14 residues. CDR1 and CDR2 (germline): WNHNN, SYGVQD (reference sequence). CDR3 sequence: CASSHRGRVEKLFF. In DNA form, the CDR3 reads TGCGCCAGCAGCCACAGGGGGCGGGTTGAAAAACTGTTTTTT.

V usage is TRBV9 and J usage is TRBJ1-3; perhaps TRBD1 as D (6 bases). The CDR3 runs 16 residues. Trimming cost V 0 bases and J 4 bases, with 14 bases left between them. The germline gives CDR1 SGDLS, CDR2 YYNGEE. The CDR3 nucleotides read TGTGCCAGCAGCGTAGGGAGCGCGGGGGCGGGAAACACCATATATTTT. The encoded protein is CASSVGSAGAGNTIYF.

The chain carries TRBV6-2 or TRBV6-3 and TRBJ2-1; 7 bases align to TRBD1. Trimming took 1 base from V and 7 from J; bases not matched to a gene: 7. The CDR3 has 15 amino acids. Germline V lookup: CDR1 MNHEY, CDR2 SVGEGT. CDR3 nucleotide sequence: TGTGCCAGCAGTTACTTACGACAGGGTAGAAATGAGCAGTTCTTC. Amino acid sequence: CASSYLRQGRNEQFF.

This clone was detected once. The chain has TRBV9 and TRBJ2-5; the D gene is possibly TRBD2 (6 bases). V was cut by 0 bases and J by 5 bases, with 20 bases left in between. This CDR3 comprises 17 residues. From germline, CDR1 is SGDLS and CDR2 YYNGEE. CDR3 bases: TGTGCCAGCAGCGTAGCAGCTGCAGCGCCGGCGGGGGAGACCCAGTACTTC. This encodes CASSVAAAAPAGETQYF.

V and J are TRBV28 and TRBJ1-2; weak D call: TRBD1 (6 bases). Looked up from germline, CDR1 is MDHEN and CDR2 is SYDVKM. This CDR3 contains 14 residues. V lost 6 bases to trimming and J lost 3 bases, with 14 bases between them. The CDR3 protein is CASSSSGTYYGYTF. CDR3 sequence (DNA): TGTGCCAGCAGCTCCAGCGGGACATACTATGGCTACACCTTC.

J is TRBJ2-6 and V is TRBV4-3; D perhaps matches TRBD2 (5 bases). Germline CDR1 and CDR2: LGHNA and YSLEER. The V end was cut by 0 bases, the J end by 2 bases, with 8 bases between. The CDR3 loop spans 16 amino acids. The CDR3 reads CASSQDPRAGANVLTF. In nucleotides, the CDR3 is TGCGCCAGCAGCCAAGATCCGAGGGCTGGGGCCAACGTCCTGACTTTC.

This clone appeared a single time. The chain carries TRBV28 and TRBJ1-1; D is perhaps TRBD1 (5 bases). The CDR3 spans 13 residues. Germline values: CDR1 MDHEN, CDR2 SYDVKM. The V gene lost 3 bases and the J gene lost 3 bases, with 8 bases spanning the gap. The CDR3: CASSLTDYTEAFF. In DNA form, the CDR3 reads TGTGCCAGCAGTTTGACAGATTACACTGAAGCTTTCTTT.

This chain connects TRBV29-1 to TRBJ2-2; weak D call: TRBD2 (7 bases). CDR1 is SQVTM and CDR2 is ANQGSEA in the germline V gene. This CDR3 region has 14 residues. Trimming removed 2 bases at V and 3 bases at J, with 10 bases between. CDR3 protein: CSVERGGYTGELFF. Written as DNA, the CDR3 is TGCAGCGTTGAAAGGGGGGGGTACACCGGGGAGCTGTTTTTT.

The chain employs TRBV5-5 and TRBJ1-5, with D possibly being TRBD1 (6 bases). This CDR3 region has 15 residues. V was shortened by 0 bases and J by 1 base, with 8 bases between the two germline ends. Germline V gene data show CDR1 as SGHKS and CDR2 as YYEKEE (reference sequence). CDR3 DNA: TGTGCCAGCAGCTTGGAGGGGGAGAGCAATCAGCCCCAGCATTTT. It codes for CASSLEGESNQPQHF. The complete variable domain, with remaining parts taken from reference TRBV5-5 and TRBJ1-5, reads DAGVTQSPTHLIKTRGQQVTLRCSPISGHKSVSWYQQVLGQGPQFIFQYYEKEERGRGNFPDRFSARQFPNYSSELNVNALLLGDSALYLCASSLEGESNQPQHFGDGTRLSIL.

For the CDR3, the DNA is TGTGCCACCAGCACAACAGGGGTCAACAGCAAGCGGATAATCAATGAGCAGTTCTTC. Translation gives CATSTTGVNSKRIINEQFF. The chain joins TRBV15 to TRBJ2-1, with TRBD1 matching 7 bases. The CDR3 is made up of 19 amino acids. Trimming took 4 bases from V and 6 from J; bases not matched to a gene: 21. The germline gives CDR1 LNHNV, CDR2 YYDKDF (reference sequence).

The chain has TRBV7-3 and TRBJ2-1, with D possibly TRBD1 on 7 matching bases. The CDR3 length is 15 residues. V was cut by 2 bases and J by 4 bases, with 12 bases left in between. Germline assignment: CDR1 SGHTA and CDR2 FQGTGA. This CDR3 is CASSLQGGKYNEQFF. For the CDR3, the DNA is TGTGCCAGCAGCTTACAGGGGGGAAAATACAATGAGCAGTTCTTC.

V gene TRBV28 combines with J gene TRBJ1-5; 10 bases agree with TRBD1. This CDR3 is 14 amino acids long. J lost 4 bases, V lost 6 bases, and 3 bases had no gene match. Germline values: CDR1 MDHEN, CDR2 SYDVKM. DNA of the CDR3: TGTGCCAGCAGCCGGGACAGGGGAAATCAGCCCCAGCATTTT. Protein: CASSRDRGNQPQHF. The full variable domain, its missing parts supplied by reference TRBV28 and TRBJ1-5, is DVKVTQSSRYLVKRTGEKVFLECVQDMDHENMFWYRQDPGLGLRLIYFSYDVKMKEKGDIPEGYSVSREKKERFSLILESASTNQTSMYLCASSRDRGNQPQHFGDGTRLSIL.

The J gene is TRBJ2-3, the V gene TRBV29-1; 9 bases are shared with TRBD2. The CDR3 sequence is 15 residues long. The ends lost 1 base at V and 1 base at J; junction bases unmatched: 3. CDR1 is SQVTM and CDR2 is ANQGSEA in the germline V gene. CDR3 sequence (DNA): TGCAGCGTTGAAGGGCCTAGCGGGGGCACAGATACGCAGTATTTT. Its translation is CSVEGPSGGTDTQYF.